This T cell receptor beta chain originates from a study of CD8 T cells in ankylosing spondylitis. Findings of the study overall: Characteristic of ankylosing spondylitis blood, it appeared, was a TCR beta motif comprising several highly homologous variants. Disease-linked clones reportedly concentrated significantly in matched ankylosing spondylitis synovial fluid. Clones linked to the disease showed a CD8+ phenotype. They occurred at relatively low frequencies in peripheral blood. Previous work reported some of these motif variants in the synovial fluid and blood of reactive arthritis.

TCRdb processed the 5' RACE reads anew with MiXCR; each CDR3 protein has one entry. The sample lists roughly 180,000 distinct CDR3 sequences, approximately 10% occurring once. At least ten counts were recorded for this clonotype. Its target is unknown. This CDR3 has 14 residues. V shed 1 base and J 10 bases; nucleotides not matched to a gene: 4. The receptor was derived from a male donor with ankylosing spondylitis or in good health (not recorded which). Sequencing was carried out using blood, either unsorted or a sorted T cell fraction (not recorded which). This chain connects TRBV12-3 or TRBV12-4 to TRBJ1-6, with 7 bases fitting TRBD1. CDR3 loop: CASSLEQGTSPLHF. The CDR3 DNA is TGTGCCAGCAGTTTAGAACAGGGGACGTCACCCCTCCACTTT.